This T cell receptor beta chain emerged from a study of T cell responses to AZD1222 COVID-19 vaccine. Study results and limitations: Spike was spanned by vaccine-associated CD4 TCRs, which were dominant at 160-218 and 743-854. Epitopes outside B.1.351 and B.1.1.7 mutated regions reportedly drew nearly half of spike TCRs.

In the case of this clone: Its antigen remains unidentified.

The assay was immunoSEQ multiplex PCR, and TCRdb's table has in-frame clones only and misses some. The profile shows more than 95,000 clones, around 85% of them singletons. Germline lookup yields CDR1 SGHTA and CDR2 FQGNSA. V dropped 5 bases and J dropped 5 bases, with 13 bases sitting between them. CDR3 length: 13 residues. The receptor was isolated from an adult who received the AZD1222 COVID-19 vaccine. The sample was peripheral blood, taken 28 days after the second AZD1222 dose. This rearrangement joins TRBV7-2 to TRBJ2-7; the D gene could be TRBD1 or TRBD2 (6 bases each). The chain's CDR3 is CASSQGGRNEQYF. In DNA form, the CDR3 reads TGTGCCAGCAGCCAAGGGGGGCGGAACGAGCAGTACTTC.